Listed below are T cell receptor beta chains from one sample, sequenced in a study of T cells in Graves' hyperthyroidism and ophthalmopathy. TCRdb used MiXCR to reprocess the multiplex PCR reads, holding one entry per CDR3 protein. This repertoire shows a few hundred thousand distinct CDR3 sequences, roughly 13% found once; its top ten account for more than 4.5%. Sequencing was carried out using blood. These receptors came from a woman in her twenties or thirties with Graves' hyperthyroidism that later progressed to Graves' ophthalmopathy. Each CDR3 is given with its conserved first and last residue. D genes are given only for firm matches. Rows give clone size only sometimes, using once, few, many, or a class for an expanded clone.

>few|15|TRBJ2-3|TRBD2|TRBV5-1
CASSPGGVSTDTQYF
TGCGCCAGCAGCCCGGGAGGGGTCAGCACAGATACGCAGTATTTT
>many|13|TRBJ1-1|.|TRBV6-1
CASSEALTFEAFF
TGTGCCAGCAGTGAAGCGCTCACCTTTGAAGCTTTCTTT
>many|12|TRBJ2-3|.|TRBV10-3
CATSDGGDTQYF
TGTGCCACCTCGGACGGTGGAGATACGCAGTATTTT
>.|11|TRBJ1-1|.|TRBV3-1
CASSLHSEAFF
TGTGCCAGCAGCCTACACAGTGAAGCTTTCTTT
>many|14|TRBJ2-5|.|TRBV28
CASSPGEALGAQYF
TGTGCCAGCAGCCCGGGTGAAGCTCTTGGGGCCCAGTACTTC
>many|17|TRBJ2-1|.|TRBV20-1
CSASGTLAGQGYNEQFF
TGCAGTGCCTCGGGGACCCTAGCGGGACAGGGGTACAATGAGCAGTTCTTC
>.|17|TRBJ2-1|.|TRBV7-3
CASSLNPGADIYNEQFF
TGTGCCAGCAGCTTAAACCCTGGGGCAGATATTTACAATGAGCAGTTCTTC
>many|13|TRBJ1-1|.|TRBV27
CASSSQANTEAFF
TGTGCCAGCAGTTCACAGGCGAACACTGAAGCTTTCTTT
>many|15|TRBJ1-1|.|TRBV3-1
CASSQDRGPVWGAFF
TGTGCCAGCAGCCAAGATCGGGGCCCTGTGTGGGGAGCTTTCTTT
>many|13|TRBJ1-6|.|TRBV30
CAWSTVDNSPLHF
TGTGCCTGGAGTACTGTGGATAATTCACCCCTCCACTTT
>few|13|TRBJ1-1|.|TRBV3-1
CASSQTGKTETFF
TGTGCCAGCAGCCAAACAGGGAAAACTGAAACTTTCTTT
>.|12|TRBJ2-1|.|TRBV18
CASSPRGGEQFF
TGTGCCAGCTCACCCCGGGGCGGCGAGCAGTTCTTC
>many|16|TRBJ2-1|.|TRBV11-1
CASSLFGRGVGNEQFF
TGTGCCAGCAGCTTATTTGGCAGGGGCGTGGGCAATGAGCAGTTCTTC
>many|13|TRBJ1-3|.|TRBV7-6
CASSSTHGNTIYF
TGTGCCAGCAGCTCAACCCATGGAAACACCATATATTTT
>many|15|TRBJ1-1|TRBD1|TRBV12-3/TRBV12-4
CASSIGQERNTEAFF
TGTGCCAGCAGTATAGGACAGGAGAGAAACACTGAAGCTTTCTTT
>many|16|TRBJ2-3|.|TRBV3-1
CASSQGPGLGGDTQYF
TGTGCCAGCAGCCAAGGTCCGGGGCTAGGAGGAGATACGCAGTATTTT
>.|15|TRBJ2-7|.|TRBV5-1
CASSFWASASYEQYF
TGCGCCAGCAGCTTTTGGGCTAGCGCTTCCTACGAGCAGTACTTC
>.|14|TRBJ2-5|.|TRBV10-3
CAISESGTGETQYF
TGTGCCATCAGTGAGTCGGGTACAGGAGAGACCCAGTACTTC
>many|16|TRBJ1-4|.|TRBV6-8
CASSYSTLPTNEKLFF
TGTGCCAGCAGTTACTCCACCCTTCCAACTAATGAAAAACTGTTTTTT
>many|17|TRBJ2-5|TRBD2|TRBV7-2
CASSLAFGLAGGGTQYF
TGTGCCAGCAGCTTAGCGTTCGGTCTAGCGGGAGGAGGGACCCAGTACTTC
>.|11|TRBJ2-1|.|TRBV5-5
CASSLEGRQSF
TGTGCCAGCAGCTTAGAGGGGCGGCAGTCCTTC
>many|16|TRBJ2-1|TRBD2|TRBV30
CAWSVKGLAAYNEQFF
TGTGCCTGGAGTGTAAAGGGGCTAGCGGCCTACAATGAGCAGTTCTTC
>many|14|TRBJ2-3|TRBD1|TRBV6-1
CASKQGVLTDTQYF
TGTGCCAGCAAACAGGGGGTCCTCACAGATACGCAGTATTTT
>medium-sized|14|TRBJ2-7|.|TRBV6-1
CASSQSSSVHEQYF
TGTGCCAGCAGTCAGAGCAGTTCGGTCCACGAGCAGTACTTC
>many|11|TRBJ2-7|.|TRBV28
CASSLEGGQYF
TGTGCCAGCAGCCTAGAGGGAGGGCAGTACTTC
>many|11|TRBJ2-2|.|TRBV29-1
CSGAALGELFF
TGCAGCGGCGCGGCGCTCGGGGAGCTGTTTTTT
>many|12|TRBJ2-1|.|TRBV7-9
CASSITVDEQFF
TGTGCCAGCAGCATAACCGTCGATGAGCAGTTCTTC
>few|14|TRBJ1-1|.|TRBV6-1
CASYKDPAGTEAFF
TGTGCCAGCTACAAGGACCCTGCTGGCACTGAAGCTTTCTTT